Detailed here is one T cell receptor (beta chain). This entry belongs to a study of shared T cell receptors in the human thymus. CDR1 and CDR2 from the germline V gene are SGHRS and YFSETQ. The CDR3 covers 15 residues. Trimming left V 2 bases short and J 7 bases short, with 16 bases between. Using immunoSEQ multiplex PCR, the repertoire was profiled, and TCRdb retains in-frame clones only, with some absent. The repertoire holds about 660,000 clones, 88% seen once, with around 0.0099% in the top ten. In addition, the sample was reused for a study of human thymus T cells.

This TCR came from a boy in the first two years of life with a congenital heart defect. The V gene is TRBV5-1, the J gene TRBJ1-3; maybe TRBD1 (5 bases). The sequenced sample consisted of thymocytes. CDR3 bases: TGCGCCAGCAGCTTCCTTCAGGGCCTCGGGAACACCATATATTTT. This translates into CASSFLQGLGNTIYF.